This T cell receptor (beta chain) appears in the sequencing data of a study of cytomegalovirus exposure and HLA in healthy donors. 13 Jbeta primers and 60 Vbeta primers were used for the PCR. The protocol was immunoSEQ multiplex PCR, while the TCRdb copy is restricted to in-frame clones and leaves out a portion. The sample lists more than 100,000 clones; 78% were seen once. The germline V gene has CDR1 LNHDA and CDR2 SQIVND (reference sequence). The V gene lost 3 bases and the J gene lost 8 bases, with 10 bases spanning the gap. This CDR3 is 12 amino acids long. Source material: PBMCs. The TCR sequence derives from a woman in her twenties or thirties in good health and CMV-seropositive. V usage is TRBV19 and J usage is TRBJ1-1; TRBD1 might be the D (6 bases). The CDR3 coding sequence is TGTGCCAGTAGTATTCGGGGGGCGGAAGCTTTCTTT. It yields the protein CASSIRGAEAFF.